Below, 6 T cell receptor beta chains from the same sample are listed, as sequenced in a study of cytomegalovirus exposure and HLA in healthy donors. The study ran its PCR with 60 Vbeta and 13 Jbeta primers. TCRdb's table, derived via immunoSEQ multiplex PCR, lists solely in-frame clones and lacks some. The sample includes around 180,000 clones, approximately 80% of them seen just once. The sample taken for sequencing was PBMCs. These receptors originate from a male donor in good health and CMV-seronegative.

This clone is a singleton in its sample. The gene calls are TRBV19 and TRBJ1-5, with a tentative D call TRBD1 (6 bases). The CDR3 is 15 amino acids. CDR1 LNHDA and CDR2 SQIVND come from the germline V gene (reference sequence). V shed 1 base and J shed 6 bases, with 13 bases lying between them. The CDR3 spells CASSIVRGGSQPQHF. CDR3 DNA: TGTGCCAGTAGTATAGTTAGGGGGGGGTCTCAGCCCCAGCATTTT.

The V gene is TRBV29-1, the J gene TRBJ2-7, with 9 bases lining up with TRBD1. Germline assignment: CDR1 SQVTM and CDR2 ANQGSEA. This CDR3 contains 12 residues. The J segment lost 2 bases and the V segment lost 4 bases, leaving 0 bases of the junction unmatched. The CDR3 DNA reads TGCAGCGTTGGACAGGGGGCCTACGAGCAGTACTTC. It codes for CSVGQGAYEQYF.

The gene calls are TRBV4-1 and TRBJ2-1; 15 bases align to TRBD2. V lost 0 bases, J lost 9 bases, and 6 bases stayed unmatched. CDR3 length: 17 residues. Germline loops: CDR1 MGHRA, CDR2 YSYEKL. CDR3 sequence (DNA): TGCGCCAGCAGCCAAGAACGGACTAGCGGGAGGGTGGGTGAGCAGTTCTTC. This gives the protein CASSQERTSGRVGEQFF.

The chain recombines TRBV19 with TRBJ2-3; TRBD2 agrees at 7 bases. This CDR3 has 18 amino acids. Germline CDR1 is LNHDA and CDR2 is SQIVND (reference sequence). The V and J ends lost 2 bases and 4 bases, in that order; junction bases with no gene match: 15. The CDR3 spells CASSIRGWRTSGSDTQYF. The CDR3 DNA sequence: TGTGCCAGTAGTATACGGGGTTGGAGGACTAGTGGTTCAGATACGCAGTATTTT.

This chain joins TRBV7-9 and TRBJ2-1, with D hard to call. The germline gives CDR1 SEHNR, CDR2 FQNEAQ (reference sequence). This CDR3 contains 13 residues. V was clipped by 6 bases and J by 0 bases, with 6 bases between them. The CDR3 loop reads CASSRSSYNEQFF. CDR3 coding DNA: TGTGCCAGCAGTAGGAGCTCCTACAATGAGCAGTTCTTC.

This chain uses TRBV9 with TRBJ1-2, with D uncertain. The V end lost 3 bases, the J end lost 6 bases, and 18 bases lay between the germline ends. Germline CDR1 reads SGDLS; CDR2 reads YYNGEE. This CDR3 is 15 amino acids long. Written as DNA, the CDR3 is TGTGCCAGCAGCGAGCTCGCGGCCCGGTCGGATGGCTACACCTTC. Translating gives CASSELAARSDGYTF. The whole variable domain, filled in from reference TRBV9 and TRBJ1-2, reads DSGVTQTPKHLITATGQRVTLRCSPRSGDLSVYWYQQSLDQGLQFLIQYYNGEERAKGNILERFSAQQFPDLHSELNLSSLELGDSALYFCASSELAARSDGYTFGSGTRLTVV.